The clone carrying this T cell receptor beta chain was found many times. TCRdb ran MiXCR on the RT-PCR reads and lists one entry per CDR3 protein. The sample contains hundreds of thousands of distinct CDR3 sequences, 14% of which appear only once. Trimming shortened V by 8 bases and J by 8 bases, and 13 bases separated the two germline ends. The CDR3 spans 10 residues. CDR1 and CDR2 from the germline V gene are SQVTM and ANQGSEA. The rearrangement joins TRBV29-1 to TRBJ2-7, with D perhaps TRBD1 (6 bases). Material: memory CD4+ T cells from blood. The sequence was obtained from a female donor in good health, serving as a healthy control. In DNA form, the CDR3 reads TGCAGCATATTCCAGGGGCAGCAGTACTTC. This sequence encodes CSIFQGQQYF.